This is a list of T cell receptor beta chains from one sample in a study of blood T cell repertoires in COVID-19. Libraries were prepared by immunoSEQ multiplex PCR; TCRdb keeps only in-frame clonotypes and omits some of them. Found here are 300,000 to 350,000 clones, 80% to 90% of them singletons; the top ten hold around 5%. The sequencing input was PBMCs or T cells enriched from blood (not recorded which). All receptors derive from a man under 40 who had recovered from COVID-19. Both conserved end residues are part of each CDR3. The order of the fields is V gene, J gene, clone size, D gene, CDR3 DNA, CDR3 protein. The D gene is left open where the match is weak. Clone size is shown for a subset of rows, as once, few, many or a class of expanded clone.

TRBV27	TRBJ2-2	-	TRBD1	TGTGCCAGCAGTGGGCGACAGGGGGTAATCGGGGAGCTGTTTTTT	CASSGRQGVIGELFF
TRBV4-1	TRBJ1-1	-	-	TGCGCCAGCAGCCTTACCCAGGGTCGCGCCACTGAAGCTTTCTTT	CASSLTQGRATEAFF
TRBV12-3/TRBV12-4	TRBJ1-3	-	TRBD1	TGTGCCAGCAGAACAGGGGATAACACCATATATTTT	CASRTGDNTIYF
TRBV9	TRBJ2-1	-	TRBD2	TGTGCCAGCAGCGTAGTTCGGGGGGGCTCCTACAATGAGCAGTTCTTC	CASSVVRGGSYNEQFF
TRBV4-2	TRBJ1-2	-	TRBD1	TGTGCCAGCAGCCAAGATCTGACAGGGAATGGCTACACCTTC	CASSQDLTGNGYTF
TRBV7-8	TRBJ1-1	-	-	TGTGCCAGCAGCTCAACCTACGCGTTGGTTCCAGGGAGGGAAGGAAAAGCTTTCTTT	CASSSTYALVPGREGKAFF
TRBV12-2	TRBJ1-4	once	-	TGTGCAAGCCCGTCTAACCCTCGACAGGGGGCGCCTGAGAGGGATAATGAAAAACTGTTTTTT	CASPSNPRQGAPERDNEKLFF
TRBV19	TRBJ1-6	-	-	TGTGCCAGTAGCGGCCTTAGACAGTTTAATTCACCCCTCCACTTT	CASSGLRQFNSPLHF
TRBV19	TRBJ1-2	-	TRBD1	TGTGCCAGTAGTACCACGAACAGGGGCTCGCAAGGCTACACCTTC	CASSTTNRGSQGYTF
TRBV2	TRBJ1-5	-	-	TGTGCCAGCACCAGTCAGGGGAGTCAGCCCCAGCATTTT	CASTSQGSQPQHF
TRBV9	TRBJ1-3	-	TRBD1	TGTGCCAGCAGCGGGGGGACAGCCTCTGGAAACACCATATATTTT	CASSGGTASGNTIYF
TRBV15	TRBJ1-3	once	-	TGTGCCACCAGCAGAGATTCAGGGTTCTCTGGAAACACCATATATTTT	CATSRDSGFSGNTIYF
TRBV6-5	TRBJ1-2	-	-	TGTGCCAGCAGACTAAACGCTAACTATGGCTACACCTTC	CASRLNANYGYTF
TRBV7-2	TRBJ2-7	-	-	TGTGCCAGCAGACAGAGAGGGCTCGAGCAGTACTTC	CASRQRGLEQYF
TRBV5-1	TRBJ2-7	-	TRBD1	TGCGCCAGCAGCTGGACAGGGTCCTACGAGCAGTACTTC	CASSWTGSYEQYF
TRBV28	TRBJ1-5	-	-	TGTGCCAGCAGTCCAGACACGATCAATCAGCCCCAGCATTTT	CASSPDTINQPQHF
TRBV28	TRBJ2-5	-	-	TGTGCCAGCACCTCCCGGGAGACCCAGTACTTC	CASTSRETQYF
TRBV5-1	TRBJ2-5	-	TRBD2	TGCGCCAGCTCCCTAGCGGGGGCCGAAGAGACCCAGTACTTC	CASSLAGAEETQYF
TRBV4-1	TRBJ1-2	-	TRBD1	TGCGCCAGCAGCCGAGACACAGGGGGACAGTATGGCTACACCTTC	CASSRDTGGQYGYTF
TRBV7-9	TRBJ1-2	once	TRBD1	TGTGCCAGCAGCCTTACACGGACAGGGGTCTATGGCTACACCTTC	CASSLTRTGVYGYTF
TRBV9	TRBJ2-5	-	-	TGTGCCAGCAGCGTCACAAACCACTATGTTCCCCCAGAGACCCAGTACTTC	CASSVTNHYVPPETQYF
TRBV7-9	TRBJ1-4	-	TRBD1	TGTGCCAGCAGCCCCGGGACAGGGGCAACTAATGAAAAACTGTTTTTT	CASSPGTGATNEKLFF
TRBV5-1	TRBJ2-1	-	TRBD2	TGCGCCAGCAGCCAGACTAGCGGGGGTGCCTATGAGCAGTTCTTC	CASSQTSGGAYEQFF
TRBV5-1	TRBJ2-7	-	TRBD2	TGCGCCAGCAGCTTGAACGGCGGGGGACGCTCCTACGAGCAGTACTTC	CASSLNGGGRSYEQYF
TRBV6-4	TRBJ1-1	-	-	TGTGCCAGCAGTGACCAGTCCAACACTGAAGCTTTCTTT	CASSDQSNTEAFF
TRBV2	TRBJ1-6	-	-	TGTGCCAGCAGTGACGCCAGCTCCTATAATTCACCCCTCCACTTT	CASSDASSYNSPLHF
TRBV7-3	TRBJ2-1	-	TRBD2	TGTGCCAGCAGGTCAAGACTAGCTTTCGCCTACAATGAGCAGTTCTTC	CASRSRLAFAYNEQFF
TRBV6-6	TRBJ1-6	-	TRBD1	TGTGCCAGCAGTTACTCGGAGACAGGGAAGAATTCACCCCTCCACTTT	CASSYSETGKNSPLHF
TRBV10-2	TRBJ1-1	-	-	TGCGCCACCCAAGGTAGCTCGACGAACACTGAAGCTTTCTTT	CATQGSSTNTEAFF
TRBV25-1	TRBJ1-6	-	TRBD1	TGTGCCAGCAGTCCAGGGGGGACAGTTAATTCACCCCTCCACTTT	CASSPGGTVNSPLHF
TRBV11-2	TRBJ2-7	-	TRBD1	TGTGCCAGCAGCCAGTATTCGACAGGGGACGAGCAGTACTTC	CASSQYSTGDEQYF
TRBV7-2	TRBJ1-6	-	-	TGTGCCAGCAGCTTACAGGGAAATAATTCACCCCTCCACTTT	CASSLQGNNSPLHF
TRBV2	TRBJ1-2	-	-	TGTGCCAAGAACATGGGCAGCCCTAACTATGGCTACACCTTC	CAKNMGSPNYGYTF
TRBV7-3	TRBJ2-7	-	TRBD1	TGTGCCAGCAGCTCATACAGGGGGCCTTACGAGCAGTACTTC	CASSSYRGPYEQYF
TRBV7-8	TRBJ2-7	once	-	TGTGCCAGCACCGGAGGTTGGGGGGGGGCGTACGAGCAGTACTTC	CASTGGWGGAYEQYF
TRBV24-1	TRBJ1-4	-	TRBD1	TGTGCCACCAGTGATAGGGACAGGGGGCGCGGAGTTGAAAAACTGTTTTTT	CATSDRDRGRGVEKLFF
TRBV5-6	TRBJ2-3	-	TRBD2	TGTGCCAGCAGCTTGGCCGCGGGGGGAAGCACAGATACGCAGTATTTT	CASSLAAGGSTDTQYF
TRBV18	TRBJ2-2	-	TRBD2	TGTGCCAGCTCACCACGGCGGGGGAGGGACACCGGGGAGCTGTTTTTT	CASSPRRGRDTGELFF
TRBV5-1	TRBJ2-7	-	-	TGCGCCAGCAGCTTGCAGGGTTACAACGAGCAGTACTTC	CASSLQGYNEQYF
TRBV2	TRBJ2-7	-	-	TGTGTATGGGCCAGGGCTCAGTCCTACGAGCAGTACTTC	CVWARAQSYEQYF
TRBV10-1	TRBJ2-7	-	TRBD1	TGCGCCAGCAGTTTTTCCAGGGGGCTTGAGCAGTACTTC	CASSFSRGLEQYF
TRBV9	TRBJ1-5	-	-	TGTGCCAGCAGCGTATCAGGGTTGGTCAATCAGCCCCAGCATTTT	CASSVSGLVNQPQHF
TRBV29-1	TRBJ2-7	-	TRBD1	TGCAGCGTTACCCGGACAGGCTACGAGCAGTACTTC	CSVTRTGYEQYF
TRBV11-2	TRBJ2-1	many	TRBD1	TGTGCCAGCAGCTTTGGAGGCCGGTGGGACAGGGTCGATGAGCAGTTCTTC	CASSFGGRWDRVDEQFF
TRBV24-1	TRBJ1-6	-	-	TGTGCCACCAGCGAGGGAAAGGGATCACCCCTCCACTTT	CATSEGKGSPLHF
TRBV7-9	TRBJ2-1	-	TRBD1	TGTGCCAGCAGCAGACAGGGTTATGAGCAGTTCTTC	CASSRQGYEQFF
TRBV6-5	TRBJ1-1	-	TRBD1	TGTGCCAGCAGCCTTCAGGGGGGCACTGAAGCTTTCTTT	CASSLQGGTEAFF
TRBV6-5	TRBJ1-5	-	-	TGTGCCAGCAGTAAAACCGGGGGCAATCAGCCCCAGCATTTT	CASSKTGGNQPQHF
TRBV5-6	TRBJ2-4	-	-	TGTGCCAGCAGCGTTCCCGCGGGGAAAAACATTCAGTACTTC	CASSVPAGKNIQYF
TRBV28	TRBJ1-5	-	-	TGTGCCAGCAGCCTCACCTCGGGGGTGTGGGGCAATCAGCCCCAGCATTTT	CASSLTSGVWGNQPQHF
TRBV9	TRBJ2-7	-	-	TGTGCCAGCAGCATAGGCGACGAGCAGTACTTC	CASSIGDEQYF
TRBV18	TRBJ2-7	-	-	TGTGCCAGCTCACCCCGAGCAGGGACCTACGAGCAGTACTTC	CASSPRAGTYEQYF
TRBV11-3	TRBJ2-1	once	-	TGTGCCAGCAGCTTAGCCGACAGGTCCAATGAGCAGTTCTTC	CASSLADRSNEQFF
TRBV11-2	TRBJ2-7	-	-	TGTGCCAGCAGCTTAGGGCACAGGGAATACGAGCAGTACTTC	CASSLGHREYEQYF
TRBV13	TRBJ2-7	-	-	TGTGCCAGCAGCACCGTCGACAGAAGCCTCTCCTACGAGCAGTACTTC	CASSTVDRSLSYEQYF